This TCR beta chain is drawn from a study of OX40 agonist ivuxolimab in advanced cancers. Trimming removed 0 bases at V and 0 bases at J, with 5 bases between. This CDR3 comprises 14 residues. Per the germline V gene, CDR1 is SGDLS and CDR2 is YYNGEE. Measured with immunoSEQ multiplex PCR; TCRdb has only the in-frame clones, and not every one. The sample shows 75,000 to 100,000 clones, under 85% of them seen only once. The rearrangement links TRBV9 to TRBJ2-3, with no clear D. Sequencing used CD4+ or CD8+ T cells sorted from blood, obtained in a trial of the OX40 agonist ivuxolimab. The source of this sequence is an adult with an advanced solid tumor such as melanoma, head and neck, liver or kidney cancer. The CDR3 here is CASSVEASTDTQYF. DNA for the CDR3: TGTGCCAGCAGCGTAGAGGCTAGCACAGATACGCAGTATTTT.